This TCR beta chain was sequenced in a study of T cell responses to AZD1222 COVID-19 vaccine. Comments on this clone: Antigen unknown.

Study results and caveats: Clonal diversity may have been underestimated in mostly white British donors. With dominance at 160-218 and 743-854, vaccine-associated CD4 TCRs spanned spike. Baseline antibody screening turned up just a handful of seropositive AZD1222 recipients. Following two doses of AZD1222, Spike-specific TCR breadth and depth rose.

Profiling relied on immunoSEQ multiplex PCR, and the TCRdb table lists in-frame clones only, not all of them. The table lists 100,000 to 150,000 clones, 70% to 90% of them singletons. Germline values: CDR1 SGHAT, CDR2 FQNNGV. This CDR3 has 16 amino acids. Trimming removed 1 base at V and 6 bases at J, with 19 bases between. The origin of this receptor is an adult in good health. The chain joins TRBV11-2 to TRBJ2-7; TRBD1 is a possible D gene (5 bases). The sample consisted of peripheral blood, taken on day 0 of AZD1222 vaccination. The CDR3 loop is CASSLVQGPVNAEQYF. DNA of the CDR3: TGTGCCAGCAGCTTAGTCCAGGGCCCAGTTAACGCCGAGCAGTACTTC.